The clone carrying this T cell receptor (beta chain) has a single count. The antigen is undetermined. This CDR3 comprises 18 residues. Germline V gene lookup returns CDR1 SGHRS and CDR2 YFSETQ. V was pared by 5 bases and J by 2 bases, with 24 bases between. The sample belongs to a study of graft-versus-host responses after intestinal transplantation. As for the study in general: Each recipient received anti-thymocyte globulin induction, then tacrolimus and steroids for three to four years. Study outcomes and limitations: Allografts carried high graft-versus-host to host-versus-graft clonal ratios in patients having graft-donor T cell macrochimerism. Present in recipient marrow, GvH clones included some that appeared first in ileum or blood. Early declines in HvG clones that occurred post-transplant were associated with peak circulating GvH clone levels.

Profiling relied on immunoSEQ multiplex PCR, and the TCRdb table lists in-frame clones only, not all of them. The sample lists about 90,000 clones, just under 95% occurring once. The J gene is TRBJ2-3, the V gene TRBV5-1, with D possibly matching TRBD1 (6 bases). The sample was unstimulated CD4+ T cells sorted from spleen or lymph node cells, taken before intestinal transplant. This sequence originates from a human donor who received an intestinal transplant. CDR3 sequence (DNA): TGCGCCAGCAGTCGACCTGCCGGTAGACAGGTCCTCACAGATACGCAGTATTTT. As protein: CASSRPAGRQVLTDTQYF.